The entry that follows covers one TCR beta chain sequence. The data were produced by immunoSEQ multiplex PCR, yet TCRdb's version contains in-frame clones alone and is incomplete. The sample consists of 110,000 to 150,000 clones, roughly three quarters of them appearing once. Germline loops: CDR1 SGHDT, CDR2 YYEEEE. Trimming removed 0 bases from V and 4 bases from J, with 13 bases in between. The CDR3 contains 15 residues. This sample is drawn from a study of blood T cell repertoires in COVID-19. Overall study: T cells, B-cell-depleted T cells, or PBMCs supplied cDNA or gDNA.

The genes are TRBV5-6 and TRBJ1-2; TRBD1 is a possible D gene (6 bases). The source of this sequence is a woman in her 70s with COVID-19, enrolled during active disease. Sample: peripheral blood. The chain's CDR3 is CASSLGAGGPYGYTF. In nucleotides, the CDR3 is TGTGCCAGCAGCTTGGGGGCGGGGGGGCCCTATGGCTACACCTTC.